A selection of T cell receptor beta chains follows, all from one sample in a study of control samples from healthy donors and cancer patients. Assay used: immunoSEQ multiplex PCR; TCRdb lists only in-frame clones, some missing. The table records over 85,000 clones, around 89% of them present only once. The sample consisted of PBMCs. The source of these receptors is a woman aged 55-69 years with lung cancer. CDR3s include the opening cysteine and the closing phenylalanine or tryptophan. Each record gives: CDR3 DNA, CDR3 protein, clone size, V gene, J gene, D gene. A D gene is named only where the DNA matches it firmly. Size is omitted from some rows. Given values are once, few, many or a class for expanded clones.

CDR3nt: TGTGCCAGCAGCTTAGCCCGGGGGGTTAACACTGAAGCTTTCTTT
CDR3aa: CASSLARGVNTEAFF
abundance: .
v_gene: TRBV7-9
j_gene: TRBJ1-1
d_gene: .

CDR3nt: TGTGCCAGCAGCAAAGACCCGCACAGGAACGGGGCGGACTATGGCTACACCTTC
CDR3aa: CASSKDPHRNGADYGYTF
abundance: .
v_gene: TRBV21-1
j_gene: TRBJ1-2
d_gene: .

CDR3nt: TGTGCCAGCAGGGTGGTGGGAGATGAGCAGTTCTTC
CDR3aa: CASRVVGDEQFF
abundance: .
v_gene: TRBV5-8
j_gene: TRBJ2-1
d_gene: .

CDR3nt: TGTGCCAGCAGCGTCTCAACAGGGTCCAACATTCAGTACTTC
CDR3aa: CASSVSTGSNIQYF
abundance: .
v_gene: TRBV9
j_gene: TRBJ2-4
d_gene: .

CDR3nt: TGTGCCAGCAGCCCGGGGCGGGGGGCTGAAGCTTTCTTT
CDR3aa: CASSPGRGAEAFF
abundance: .
v_gene: TRBV6-2/TRBV6-3
j_gene: TRBJ1-1
d_gene: .

CDR3nt: TGTGCCACCAGCAGAGATCGGGCGCAGGGTCTCATGAACACTGAAGCTTTCTTT
CDR3aa: CATSRDRAQGLMNTEAFF
abundance: once
v_gene: TRBV15
j_gene: TRBJ1-1
d_gene: .

CDR3nt: TGCGCCAGCAGTGGGGGTTTCTACAATGAGCAGTTCTTC
CDR3aa: CASSGGFYNEQFF
abundance: .
v_gene: TRBV5-1
j_gene: TRBJ2-1
d_gene: .

CDR3nt: TGCGCCAGCAGCCAAGAACCCGTTGGCAGCTTGAACACTGAAGCTTTCTTT
CDR3aa: CASSQEPVGSLNTEAFF
abundance: .
v_gene: TRBV4-3
j_gene: TRBJ1-1
d_gene: .

CDR3nt: TGTGCCACAGGTATCCTTCGACGGCTTGAAGCTTTCTTT
CDR3aa: CATGILRRLEAFF
abundance: .
v_gene: TRBV28
j_gene: TRBJ1-1
d_gene: .

CDR3nt: TGTGCCTGGAGATCCGGGACAGGGGGGAGTTGGGCTGAAGCTTTCTTT
CDR3aa: CAWRSGTGGSWAEAFF
abundance: .
v_gene: TRBV30
j_gene: TRBJ1-1
d_gene: TRBD1

CDR3nt: TGTGCCAGCAGTGAAGCGGTGGTTCGGGGGCGGGGCTACACCTTC
CDR3aa: CASSEAVVRGRGYTF
abundance: .
v_gene: TRBV6-1
j_gene: TRBJ1-2
d_gene: .

CDR3nt: TGTGCCACAAAACAGGGGGCGAACACTGAAGCTTTCTTT
CDR3aa: CATKQGANTEAFF
abundance: once
v_gene: TRBV7-9
j_gene: TRBJ1-1
d_gene: TRBD1

CDR3nt: TGTGCCAGCAGCTTCGGGGCGGGGATGGATACGCAGTATTTT
CDR3aa: CASSFGAGMDTQYF
abundance: .
v_gene: TRBV7-9
j_gene: TRBJ2-3
d_gene: .

CDR3nt: TGTGCCAGCAGCTTCCAAGGGACTACTGGGGAGACCCAGTACTTC
CDR3aa: CASSFQGTTGETQYF
abundance: .
v_gene: TRBV7-3
j_gene: TRBJ2-5
d_gene: TRBD2

CDR3nt: TGTGCCAGCAGCTCACTGGGAGGGGAAGAGACCCAGTACTTC
CDR3aa: CASSSLGGEETQYF
abundance: .
v_gene: TRBV11-3
j_gene: TRBJ2-5
d_gene: TRBD2

CDR3nt: TGTGCCAGCAGTGAAGCGGGCACAGGTGACTACGAGCAGTACTTC
CDR3aa: CASSEAGTGDYEQYF
abundance: .
v_gene: TRBV6-1
j_gene: TRBJ2-7
d_gene: .

CDR3nt: TGTGCCAGCATTAGGGGCAAGGGGTCGGTCTATGGCTACACCTTC
CDR3aa: CASIRGKGSVYGYTF
abundance: .
v_gene: TRBV6-8
j_gene: TRBJ1-2
d_gene: .

CDR3nt: TGTGCCAGCTCACCACCGAGTCGGCCCCAAGAGACCCAGTACTTC
CDR3aa: CASSPPSRPQETQYF
abundance: .
v_gene: TRBV18
j_gene: TRBJ2-5
d_gene: .

CDR3nt: TGTGCCAGCAGCTCGATATCCGGGACAGGGGCGGGTGAGCAGTTCTTC
CDR3aa: CASSSISGTGAGEQFF
abundance: .
v_gene: TRBV6-2/TRBV6-3
j_gene: TRBJ2-1
d_gene: TRBD1

CDR3nt: TGCAGCGCCCAACAGGGGTCCCTGGACACTGAAGCTTTCTTT
CDR3aa: CSAQQGSLDTEAFF
abundance: .
v_gene: TRBV29-1
j_gene: TRBJ1-1
d_gene: TRBD1

CDR3nt: TGTGCCAGCAGCAGTGGACAGGGTAACTATGGCTACACCTTC
CDR3aa: CASSSGQGNYGYTF
abundance: .
v_gene: TRBV21-1
j_gene: TRBJ1-2
d_gene: .

CDR3nt: TGTGCCAGTAGTTTCAGGGGGTTCACCGGGGAGCTGTTTTTT
CDR3aa: CASSFRGFTGELFF
abundance: .
v_gene: TRBV19
j_gene: TRBJ2-2
d_gene: TRBD1